This T cell receptor beta chain was sequenced during a study of T cell responses to AZD1222 COVID-19 vaccine. Looked up from germline, CDR1 is SGHAT and CDR2 is FQNNGV. This CDR3 is built from 13 residues. Trimming removed 0 bases from V and 10 bases from J, with 10 bases in between. Produced via immunoSEQ multiplex PCR; TCRdb's table is partial and in-frame only. The sample shows 90,000 to 140,000 clones, approximately 90% of them seen only once. This clonotype was obtained from an adult in good health. The chain carries TRBV11-2 and TRBJ2-1, with TRBD2 as a possible D gene (6 bases). The input for sequencing was peripheral blood, taken on day 0 of AZD1222 vaccination. The CDR3 nucleotides are TGTGCCAGCAGCTTAGAGGGAGGCCTGGAGCAGTTCTTC. Protein sequence: CASSLEGGLEQFF.